Listed here are 10 T cell receptor beta chains from one sample, sequenced in a study of cytomegalovirus exposure and HLA in healthy donors. PCR amplification relied on 60 Vbeta primers (plus 13 Jbeta primers). This table comes from immunoSEQ multiplex PCR, and its TCRdb copy is limited to in-frame clones, with some not included. The sample lists 20,000 to 25,000 clones, nearly 80% occurring once. Sequencing was carried out using PBMCs. Source of these receptors: a male donor in good health and CMV-seronegative.

The V gene is TRBV15, the J gene TRBJ1-2; D remains ambiguous. CDR3 length equals 15 residues. Germline-derived CDR1 and CDR2 are LNHNV and YYDKDF (reference sequence). V lost 5 bases, J lost 2 bases, and 15 bases lay in between. Written as DNA, the CDR3 is TGTGCCACCAGCCAAGATCGAGGCCAGAACTATGGCTACACCTTC. Protein product: CATSQDRGQNYGYTF.

The chain links TRBV7-2 to TRBJ2-5; perhaps TRBD1 as D (6 bases). V was cut by 0 bases and J by 3 bases, with 8 bases left in between. This CDR3 is 14 amino acids long. Germline lookup yields CDR1 SGHTA and CDR2 FQGNSA. In DNA form, the CDR3 reads TGTGCCAGCAGCTTAGCTCGGACAGAAGAGACCCAGTACTTC. Encoded protein: CASSLARTEETQYF.

About this clone itself: The same CDR3 arises from other DNA sequences in this sample as well. This chain links TRBV7-2 with TRBJ2-5; 11 bases match TRBD2. The CDR3 runs 15 residues. Losses at the gene ends were 5 bases for V and 4 bases for J; bases not matched to a gene: 6. The germline V gene has CDR1 SGHTA and CDR2 FQGNSA. The CDR3: CASSTSGGSGETQYF. The DNA of the CDR3 is TGTGCCAGCAGCACTAGCGGGGGAAGTGGAGAGACCCAGTACTTC.

The rearrangement uses TRBV11-3 and TRBJ2-3; TRBD2 matches at 7 bases. The germline gives CDR1 SGHNT, CDR2 YENEEA. V lost 5 bases to trimming and J lost 2 bases; unmatched junction nucleotides: 10. The CDR3 sequence is 16 residues long. The chain's CDR3 is CASSLVGGSDTDTQYF. In DNA form, the CDR3 reads TGTGCCAGCAGCCTAGTGGGCGGGAGTGACACAGATACGCAGTATTTT. The entire variable domain, with the rest obtained from reference TRBV11-3 and TRBJ2-3, is as follows: EAGVVQSPRYKIIEKKQPVAFWCNPISGHNTLYWYLQNLGQGPELLIRYENEEAVDDSQLPKDRFSAERLKGVDSTLKIQPAELGDSAVYLCASSLVGGSDTDTQYFGPGTRLTVL.

The chain carries TRBV5-8 and TRBJ1-3; 7 nucleotides agree with TRBD1. V trimming: 4 bases; J trimming: 4 bases; junction bases outside the gene matches: 20. The CDR3 is 19 residues long. Germline V gene lookup returns CDR1 SGHTS and CDR2 YDEGEE. CDR3 sequence reads: CASSPVKAGTVGTGNTIYF. In DNA, the CDR3 is TGTGCCAGCAGCCCTGTGAAAGCCGGGACAGTAGGAACCGGAAACACCATATATTTT.

This rearrangement joins TRBV7-9 to TRBJ2-1; 8 bases align to TRBD2. V trimming: 5 bases; J trimming: 1 base; junction bases outside the gene matches: 4. Germline V gives CDR1 SEHNR, CDR2 FQNEAQ (reference sequence). The CDR3 covers 15 residues. CDR3 sequence (DNA): TGTGCCAGCAGCCCACGGGGGGGATCCTACAATGAGCAGTTCTTC. It is translated as CASSPRGGSYNEQFF.

CDR3 in amino acids: CASNRAGSYEQYF. CDR3 nucleotide sequence: TGTGCCAGCAATAGGGCCGGGAGCTACGAGCAGTACTTC. J is TRBJ2-7 and V is TRBV2; D may be TRBD2 (6 bases). The CDR3 runs to 13 residues. V lost 7 bases and J lost 3, with 13 bases in between. Germline values: CDR1 SNHLY, CDR2 FYNNEI.

V usage is TRBV6-1 and J usage is TRBJ1-5; 8 nucleotides line up with TRBD1. CDR1 and CDR2 from the germline V gene are MNHNS and SASEGT. The ends lost 0 bases at V and 2 bases at J; junction bases unmatched: 0. This CDR3 has 15 residues. The CDR3: CASSEATGGNQPQHF. The CDR3 region has the DNA TGTGCCAGCAGTGAAGCGACAGGGGGCAATCAGCCCCAGCATTTT.

The chain joins TRBV18 to TRBJ2-2; no reliable D call. Deletions cut 3 bases from V and 6 bases from J, with 8 bases between. Per germline, CDR1 KGHSH and CDR2 LQKENI. This CDR3 comprises 13 residues. The CDR3 region is CASSPPGAGELFF. DNA for the CDR3: TGTGCCAGCTCACCTCCAGGTGCCGGGGAGCTGTTTTTT.

The chain carries TRBV28 and TRBJ2-1, with no clear D. V lost 6 bases and J lost 8, with 20 bases in between. CDR1 is MDHEN, CDR2 SYDVKM, per germline. The CDR3 contains 15 residues. CDR3 sequence: CASSNPFMSVDEQFF. The CDR3 DNA sequence: TGTGCCAGCAGCAACCCGTTTATGTCGGTTGATGAGCAGTTCTTC.